This is a list of T cell receptor beta chains from one sample in a study of regulatory T cells in long-lasting Graves disease. TCRdb itself ran the multiplex PCR reads through MiXCR, one entry per CDR3 protein. The sample lists about 460,000 distinct CDR3 sequences; approximately 23% were seen once. This specimen was peripheral blood mononuclear cells (PBMCs), taken when the disease was refractory, from a patient treated with antithyroid drugs. Receptors were obtained from a female donor with Graves disease. Both conserved end residues are trimmed from each CDR3. Clone size is given for some rows only: seen once, a few or many times, or a class if the clone is expanded.

CDR3 protein	V gene	J gene	clone size
AWSGQGGNQPQH	TRBV30	TRBJ1-5	few
ASSQEGTGFDEQY	TRBV3-1	TRBJ2-7	few
ASTGAGRTGELF	TRBV28	TRBJ2-2	many
ASSPGLAGNREQY	TRBV11-3	TRBJ2-7	NA
ASSLGPLHHRSSSYEQY	TRBV5-1	TRBJ2-7	few
ASSRLQGADGYT	TRBV5-1	TRBJ1-2	few
ASSYGGHREAF	TRBV6-9	TRBJ1-1	many
ASSAQGLTGELF	TRBV6-2/TRBV6-3	TRBJ2-2	few
ASTNLNTGELF	TRBV28	TRBJ2-2	many
ASSQVRTLSGQY	TRBV4-1	TRBJ2-7	NA
SATGGGNQPQH	TRBV20-1	TRBJ1-5	many
ASSFGRPNTGELF	TRBV7-3	TRBJ2-2	NA
ASSYSNVNYGYT	TRBV6-5	TRBJ1-2	few
ASSLDFGRRAF	TRBV7-9	TRBJ1-1	NA
ASSLRLAGGTLGTQY	TRBV5-6	TRBJ2-5	NA
ASSPDSLSNQPQH	TRBV12-3/TRBV12-4	TRBJ1-5	few
ASSPGTLGYGYT	TRBV2	TRBJ1-2	few
ASSYSAANTEAF	TRBV6-5	TRBJ1-1	NA
ASRDRNIYGYT	TRBV6-1	TRBJ1-2	many
ASSPTTRTDTQY	TRBV7-2	TRBJ2-3	NA
ASSGVWRDRTI	TRBV2	TRBJ2-7	many
ASSQERSDSAYYEQY	TRBV3-1	TRBJ2-7	NA
ASSPYTTGGDGYT	TRBV11-2	TRBJ1-2	many
ASSQKGGTPH	TRBV3-1	TRBJ1-5	many
ASSLARQGGPPLH	TRBV7-9	TRBJ1-6	NA
AWSGSGTGGDKLF	TRBV30	TRBJ1-4	NA
ASRRGGSGEQF	TRBV28	TRBJ2-1	NA
ASTDPDRVSYEQY	TRBV12-3/TRBV12-4	TRBJ2-7	many